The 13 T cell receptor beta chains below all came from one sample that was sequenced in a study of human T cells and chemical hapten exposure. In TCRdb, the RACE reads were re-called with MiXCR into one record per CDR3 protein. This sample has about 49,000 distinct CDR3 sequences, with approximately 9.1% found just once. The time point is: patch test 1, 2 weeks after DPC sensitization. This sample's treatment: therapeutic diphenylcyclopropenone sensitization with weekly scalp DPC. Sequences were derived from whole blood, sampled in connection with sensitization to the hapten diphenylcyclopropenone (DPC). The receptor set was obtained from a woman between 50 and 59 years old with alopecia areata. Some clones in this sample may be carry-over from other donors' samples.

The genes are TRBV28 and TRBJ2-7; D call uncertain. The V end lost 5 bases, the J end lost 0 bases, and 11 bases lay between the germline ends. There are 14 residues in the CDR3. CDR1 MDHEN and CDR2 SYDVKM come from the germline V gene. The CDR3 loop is CASSTPVNSYEQYF. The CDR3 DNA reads TGTGCCAGCAGTACCCCTGTGAACTCCTACGAGCAGTACTTC. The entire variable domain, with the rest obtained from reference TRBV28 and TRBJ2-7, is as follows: DVKVTQSSRYLVKRTGEKVFLECVQDMDHENMFWYRQDPGLGLRLIYFSYDVKMKEKGDIPEGYSVSREKKERFSLILESASTNQTSMYLCASSTPVNSYEQYFGPGTRLTVT.

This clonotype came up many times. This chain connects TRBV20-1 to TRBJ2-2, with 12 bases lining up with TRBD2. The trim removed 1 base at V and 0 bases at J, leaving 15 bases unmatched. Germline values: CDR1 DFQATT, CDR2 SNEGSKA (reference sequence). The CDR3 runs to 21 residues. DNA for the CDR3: TGCAGTGCTAGAGGACTAGCGGGAGCCACTCGGCCACCAACGAACACCGGGGAGCTGTTTTTT. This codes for CSARGLAGATRPPTNTGELFF.

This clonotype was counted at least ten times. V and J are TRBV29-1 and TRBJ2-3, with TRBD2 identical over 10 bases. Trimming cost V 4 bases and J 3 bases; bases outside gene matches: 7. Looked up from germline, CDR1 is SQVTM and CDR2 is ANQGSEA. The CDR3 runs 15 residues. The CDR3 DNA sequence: TGCAGCGTTGTCACAGCGGGAGGGAGGACAGATACGCAGTATTTT. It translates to CSVVTAGGRTDTQYF.

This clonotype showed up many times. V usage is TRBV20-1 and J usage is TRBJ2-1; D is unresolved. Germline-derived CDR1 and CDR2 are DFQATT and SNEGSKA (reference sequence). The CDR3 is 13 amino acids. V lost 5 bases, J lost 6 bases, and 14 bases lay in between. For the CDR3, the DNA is TGCAGTGCTGAGATGGCGGCTTTCAATGAGCAGTTCTTC. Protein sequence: CSAEMAAFNEQFF.

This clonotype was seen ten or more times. The CDR3 DNA sequence: TGTGCCAGCAGCTGGGACAGGAGTAACACTGAAGCTTTCTTT. Amino acids: CASSWDRSNTEAFF. The gene calls are TRBV12-3 or TRBV12-4 and TRBJ1-1; TRBD1 matches at 8 bases. V shed 6 bases, J shed 2 bases, and the junction held 5 bases outside the gene matches. This CDR3 has 14 residues.

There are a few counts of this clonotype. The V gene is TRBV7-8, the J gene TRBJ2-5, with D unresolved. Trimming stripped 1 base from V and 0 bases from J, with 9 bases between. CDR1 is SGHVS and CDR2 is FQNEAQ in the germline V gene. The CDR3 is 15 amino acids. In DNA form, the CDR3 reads TGTGCCAGCAGCTTAGACGTCGGGTACCAAGAGACCCAGTACTTC. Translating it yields CASSLDVGYQETQYF.

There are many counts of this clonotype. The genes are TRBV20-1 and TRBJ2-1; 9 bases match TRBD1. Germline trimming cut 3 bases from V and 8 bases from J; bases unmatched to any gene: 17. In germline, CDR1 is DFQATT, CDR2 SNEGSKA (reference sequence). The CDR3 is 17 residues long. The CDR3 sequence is CSASPGTGFIEDHEQFF. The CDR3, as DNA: TGCAGTGCTAGCCCAGGGACAGGGTTCATAGAGGATCATGAGCAGTTCTTC.

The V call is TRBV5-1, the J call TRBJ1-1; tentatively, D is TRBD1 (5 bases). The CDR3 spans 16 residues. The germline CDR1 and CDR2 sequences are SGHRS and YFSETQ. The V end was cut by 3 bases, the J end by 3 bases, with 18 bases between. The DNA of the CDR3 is TGCGCCAGCAGCTCTTGGGACGCCCGAGGAGACACTGAAGCTTTCTTT. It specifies CASSSWDARGDTEAFF.

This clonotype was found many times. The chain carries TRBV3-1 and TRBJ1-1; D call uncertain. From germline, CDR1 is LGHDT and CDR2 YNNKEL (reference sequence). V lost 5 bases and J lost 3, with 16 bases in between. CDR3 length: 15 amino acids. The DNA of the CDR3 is TGTGCCAGCAGCTCTCGCCCCATCCCGGACACTGAAGCTTTCTTT. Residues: CASSSRPIPDTEAFF.

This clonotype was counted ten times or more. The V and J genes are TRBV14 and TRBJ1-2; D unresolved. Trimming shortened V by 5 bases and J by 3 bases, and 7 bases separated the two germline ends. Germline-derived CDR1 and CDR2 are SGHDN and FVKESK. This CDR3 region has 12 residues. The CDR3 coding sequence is TGTGCCAGCAGCACGGGCGACTATGGCTACACCTTC. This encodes CASSTGDYGYTF.

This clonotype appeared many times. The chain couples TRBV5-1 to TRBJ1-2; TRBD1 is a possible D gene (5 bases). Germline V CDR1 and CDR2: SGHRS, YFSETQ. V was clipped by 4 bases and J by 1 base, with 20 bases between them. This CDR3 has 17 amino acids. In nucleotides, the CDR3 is TGCGCCAGCAGCGACCGGGACCGAGGGGCGGTTAACTATGGCTACACCTTC. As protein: CASSDRDRGAVNYGYTF.

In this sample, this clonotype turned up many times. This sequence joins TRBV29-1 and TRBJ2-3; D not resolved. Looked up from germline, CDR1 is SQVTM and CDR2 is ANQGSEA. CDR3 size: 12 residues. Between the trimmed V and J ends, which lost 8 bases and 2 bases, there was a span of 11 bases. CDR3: CSPVRFTDTQYF. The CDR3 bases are TGCAGCCCTGTACGGTTCACAGATACGCAGTATTTT.

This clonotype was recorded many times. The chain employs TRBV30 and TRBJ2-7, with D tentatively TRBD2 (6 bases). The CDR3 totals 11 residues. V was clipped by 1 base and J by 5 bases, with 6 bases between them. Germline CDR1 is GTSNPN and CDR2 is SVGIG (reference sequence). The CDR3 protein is CAWSASDEQYF. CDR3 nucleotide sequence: TGTGCCTGGAGTGCTAGCGACGAGCAGTACTTC.